This TCR beta chain derives from a study of T cell responses to AZD1222 COVID-19 vaccine. Concerning this clone itself: What it binds is unknown.

Study-wide findings and caveats: It was only after the peak T cell response that any repertoires were sampled.

Assay used: immunoSEQ multiplex PCR; TCRdb lists only in-frame clones, some missing. This sample has fewer than 120,000 clones; approximately 90% occur once, and the top ten carry 15%. Timing groups of about 4 and about 12 weeks for second doses were pooled. Germline V CDR1 and CDR2: LNHDA, SQIVND (reference sequence). This CDR3 has 15 amino acids. The V gene lost 3 bases and the J gene lost 11 bases, with 20 bases spanning the gap. The receptor was isolated from an adult who received the AZD1222 COVID-19 vaccine. This material consisted of peripheral blood, taken 28 days after the second AZD1222 dose. The chain joins TRBV19 to TRBJ1-3; no definite D call. The CDR3 reads CASSMTISAADSIYF. The DNA of the CDR3 is TGTGCCAGTAGTATGACGATCTCCGCAGCGGATTCCATATATTTT.